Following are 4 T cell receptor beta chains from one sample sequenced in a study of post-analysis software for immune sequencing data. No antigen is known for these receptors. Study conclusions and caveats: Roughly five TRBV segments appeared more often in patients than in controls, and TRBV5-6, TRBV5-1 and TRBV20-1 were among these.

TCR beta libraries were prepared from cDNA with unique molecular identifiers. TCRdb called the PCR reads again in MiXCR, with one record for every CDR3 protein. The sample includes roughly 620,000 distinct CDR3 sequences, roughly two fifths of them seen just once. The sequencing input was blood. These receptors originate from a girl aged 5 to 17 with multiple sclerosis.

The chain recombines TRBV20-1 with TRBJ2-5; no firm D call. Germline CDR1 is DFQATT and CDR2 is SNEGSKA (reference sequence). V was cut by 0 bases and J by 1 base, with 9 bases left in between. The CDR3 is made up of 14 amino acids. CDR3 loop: CSARDLPPQETQYF. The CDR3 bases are TGCAGTGCTAGAGATTTACCGCCCCAAGAGACCCAGTACTTC.

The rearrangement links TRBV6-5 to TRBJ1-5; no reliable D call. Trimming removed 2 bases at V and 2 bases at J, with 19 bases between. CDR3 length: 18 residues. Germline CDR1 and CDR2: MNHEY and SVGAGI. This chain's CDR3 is CASSYPPVLSVGNQPQHF. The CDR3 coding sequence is TGTGCCAGCAGTTACCCCCCAGTGCTCTCTGTGGGCAATCAGCCCCAGCATTTT.

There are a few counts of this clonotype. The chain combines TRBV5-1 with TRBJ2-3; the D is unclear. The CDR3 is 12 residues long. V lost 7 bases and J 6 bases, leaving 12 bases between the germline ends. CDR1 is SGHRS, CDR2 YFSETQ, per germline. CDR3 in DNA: TGCGCCAGCTGCAGACGAAGGGATACGCAGTATTTT. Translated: CASCRRRDTQYF.

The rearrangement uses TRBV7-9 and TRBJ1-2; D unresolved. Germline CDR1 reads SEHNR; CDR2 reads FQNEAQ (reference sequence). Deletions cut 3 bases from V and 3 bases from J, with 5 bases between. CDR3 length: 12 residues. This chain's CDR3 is CASSLMDYGYTF. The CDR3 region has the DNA TGTGCCAGCAGCTTGATGGACTATGGCTACACCTTC.